This T cell receptor beta chain originates from a study of regulatory T cells in long-lasting Graves disease listed by TCRdb under 2021. A note on the overall study: Antithyroid drugs had been taken for less than 3 months by newly diagnosed Graves' disease patients. The study took place in China and was registered as a clinical trial. A total of around 35 samples underwent TCR sequencing: about 13 from persistent and approximately 20 from newly diagnosed Graves' disease patients. This study used TCR sequencing and RNA sequencing of peripheral blood to compare persistent Graves' disease patients against newly diagnosed Graves' disease patients.

Per the germline V gene, SGHTA is the CDR1 and FQGNSA is the CDR2. From the cysteine up to the phenylalanine, the CDR3 has a length of 17 residues. The retained sequence is limited to the CDR3, 51 bases, with the frame set at the first base. The method behind the library was multiplex PCR. TCRdb lists the instrument as Illumina HiSeq 4000. iRepertoire HTBI primers and Arm-PCR amplification of CDR3 regions were used to construct TCR beta libraries. Before sequencing, the PCR products underwent gel purification. The source study handled its data this way. Across samples, approximately 68 TRBV and 14 TRBJ segments were identified and used for gene usage analysis of CDR3 amino acid clonotypes. COPE and FqMerger were used to merge filtered high-quality paired reads into contigs. Contigs were aligned with BLAST to IMGT TRBV, TRBD and TRBJ reference genes, and CDR3 was defined per IMGT. Highly expanded clones were defined as clonotypes with a frequency above 0.1%. Shannon entropy served as the measure of repertoire diversity, while the Gini coefficient captured V-J evenness. Clonotypes shared by more than one individual were considered public. TCRdb trimmed public reads at Q25 via fastp, called clones via MiXCR and kept in-frame beta chains. Rows merge per CDR3 protein into single entries with the most common DNA and genes. TCRdb, not the original authors, processed these V and J calls. In all, the sample holds 400,000 to 500,000 distinct CDR3 sequences, and 16% of those were seen once. 23% of the sample comes from the top ten.

This specimen's time point label, per the study, means: newly diagnosed GD, antithyroid drugs for less than 3 months. For both TCR sequencing and RNA sequencing, RNA was extracted from PBMCs in TRIzol. The diagnosis of Graves' disease followed American Thyroid Association guidelines. Recruitment of patients was carried out at an endocrinology department in Xi'an, China. Each patient gave approximately 9.7 milliliters of peripheral blood, collected in an EDTA anticoagulant tube. Ficoll Paque Plus density gradient separation was used to isolate PBMCs, and no further T cell sorting was done. An Agilent 2100 Bioanalyzer and agarose gel were used to assess RNA quality, and a NanoDrop 2000 was used to measure RNA concentration. Here is what the overall study found, with its caveats: Persistent disease showed preferential use of TRBV28, TRBJ1-2 and TRBJ2-5, whereas newly diagnosed disease favored TRBV20-1 and TRBJ2-1. Persistent patients shared more public clonotypes among themselves (under 3,000) than newly diagnosed patients did (about 970). The authors noted that the small sample size was a limitation that may lower accuracy. Sequencing and analysis were restricted to the TCR beta chain. Compared with newly diagnosed patients, patients with persistent Graves' disease had lower TCR Shannon entropy and fewer highly expanded clones, which suggests clonal expansion. Only peripheral blood was studied, because thyroid tissue, the primary lesion, was inaccessible.

As regards this clonotype: Its antigen remains unidentified. Compared with germline, one end of the junction differs, possibly owing to a read error.

This sample was also put to use in a study of T cells in Graves' hyperthyroidism and ophthalmopathy. The second study also describes: Stable Graves' hyperthyroidism was defined as the absence of progression to ophthalmopathy over 18 months of follow-up. The hyperthyroidism patients were between 18 and 65 years old and newly diagnosed, with a disease duration of less than 2 months. Exclusion was applied to patients with uncontrolled infections, other autoimmune diseases, pregnancy or lactation. Diagnoses were based on clinical symptoms, serum thyroxine and TRAb, thyroid ultrasound and orbital computed tomography. The TCR CDR3 was subjected to a first round of RT-PCR using the HTBI primer set and the Qiagen OneStep RT-PCR kit. Most expanded thyroid clonotypes (frequency above 0.001) were also found in blood, which suggests that blood repertoires may mirror thyroid immune responses. A model built on a 13 V-J signature distinguished ophthalmopathy from stable hyperthyroidism, reaching approximately 89% sensitivity and around 81% specificity in cross-validation and 80%/75% in testing. During validation, the model predicted progression to ophthalmopathy a median of roughly 7.1 months ahead of onset, with just under 71% sensitivity and around 72% specificity. A discovery cohort of about a hundred patients, approximately 45 with Graves' ophthalmopathy and about 58 with stable Graves' hyperthyroidism, was used to find distinguishing TCR V-J signatures. An independent validation cohort of under 20 hyperthyroidism patients and over 15 patients who later progressed to ophthalmopathy tested prospective prediction of ophthalmopathy. For training and testing, the approximately 92 patients in the discovery cohort were randomly divided in a 7:3 ratio. In six Graves' hyperthyroidism patients, the study also compared T-cell repertoires from thyroid tissue with T-cell repertoires from blood. Following sampling, methimazole starting at 30 mg daily was given to hyperthyroidism patients, and high-dose intravenous methylprednisolone was given to ophthalmopathy patients. A second multiplex PCR round built the libraries, followed by size selection and purification. Libraries were sequenced paired-end with 100 bp reads on an Illumina HiSeq2000. SOAPnuke was used to process the raw data, throwing out any read that contained adapters or uncalled bases, had a mean Phred below 15, or lacked an exact constant-primer or identifier match. COPE v1.2.5 was used to merge high-quality paired reads, and clonotypes were defined as unique nucleotide sequences. MiTCR v1.1 was used to align clonotypes to the IMGT TRBV, TRBD and TRBJ reference segments. Analysis was restricted to V-J combinations with a frequency above 0.0001, which covered just over 98% of repertoires. A TCS score was defined as the ratio of F50 (clonal expansion) to E x V (chaos), with BLOSUM62-based TCRdist applied between CDR3 peptides within each V-J. Welch's t-statistics and random forest reduced around 510 V-J features to fewer than 15, which were used in a naive Bayes classifier (R e1071). Sample size was not statistically predetermined, and investigators were not blinded to group allocation. The paper describes TCR Vbeta CDR3 sequencing of 130 to 150 peripheral blood samples, made up of 43 ophthalmopathy patients, some 80 hyperthyroidism patients and roughly 17 progressor patients.

The receptor's source is a young woman with Graves disease. Donor details come from another sample of the same person, matched by shared clones. This specimen consisted of peripheral blood mononuclear cells (PBMCs), obtained at new diagnosis, from a patient treated with antithyroid drugs. The rearrangement joined TRBV7-2 to TRBJ2-5; 8 central nucleotides agree with TRBD1. The CDR3 region has the sequence CASSSAKGQGAYGTQDF. The sequenced DNA is TGTGCCAGCAGCTCCGCTAAGGGGCAGGGGGCGTATGGGACCCAGGACTTC. The entire variable domain, with the stretches around the CDR3 drawn from the reference TRBV7-2 and TRBJ2-5 proteins, is GAGVSQSPSNKVTEKGKDVELRCDPISGHTALYWYRQSLGQGLEFLIYFQGNSAPDKSGLPSDRFSAERTGGSVSTLTIQRTQQEDSAVYLCASSSAKGQGAYGTQDFGPGTRLLVL.